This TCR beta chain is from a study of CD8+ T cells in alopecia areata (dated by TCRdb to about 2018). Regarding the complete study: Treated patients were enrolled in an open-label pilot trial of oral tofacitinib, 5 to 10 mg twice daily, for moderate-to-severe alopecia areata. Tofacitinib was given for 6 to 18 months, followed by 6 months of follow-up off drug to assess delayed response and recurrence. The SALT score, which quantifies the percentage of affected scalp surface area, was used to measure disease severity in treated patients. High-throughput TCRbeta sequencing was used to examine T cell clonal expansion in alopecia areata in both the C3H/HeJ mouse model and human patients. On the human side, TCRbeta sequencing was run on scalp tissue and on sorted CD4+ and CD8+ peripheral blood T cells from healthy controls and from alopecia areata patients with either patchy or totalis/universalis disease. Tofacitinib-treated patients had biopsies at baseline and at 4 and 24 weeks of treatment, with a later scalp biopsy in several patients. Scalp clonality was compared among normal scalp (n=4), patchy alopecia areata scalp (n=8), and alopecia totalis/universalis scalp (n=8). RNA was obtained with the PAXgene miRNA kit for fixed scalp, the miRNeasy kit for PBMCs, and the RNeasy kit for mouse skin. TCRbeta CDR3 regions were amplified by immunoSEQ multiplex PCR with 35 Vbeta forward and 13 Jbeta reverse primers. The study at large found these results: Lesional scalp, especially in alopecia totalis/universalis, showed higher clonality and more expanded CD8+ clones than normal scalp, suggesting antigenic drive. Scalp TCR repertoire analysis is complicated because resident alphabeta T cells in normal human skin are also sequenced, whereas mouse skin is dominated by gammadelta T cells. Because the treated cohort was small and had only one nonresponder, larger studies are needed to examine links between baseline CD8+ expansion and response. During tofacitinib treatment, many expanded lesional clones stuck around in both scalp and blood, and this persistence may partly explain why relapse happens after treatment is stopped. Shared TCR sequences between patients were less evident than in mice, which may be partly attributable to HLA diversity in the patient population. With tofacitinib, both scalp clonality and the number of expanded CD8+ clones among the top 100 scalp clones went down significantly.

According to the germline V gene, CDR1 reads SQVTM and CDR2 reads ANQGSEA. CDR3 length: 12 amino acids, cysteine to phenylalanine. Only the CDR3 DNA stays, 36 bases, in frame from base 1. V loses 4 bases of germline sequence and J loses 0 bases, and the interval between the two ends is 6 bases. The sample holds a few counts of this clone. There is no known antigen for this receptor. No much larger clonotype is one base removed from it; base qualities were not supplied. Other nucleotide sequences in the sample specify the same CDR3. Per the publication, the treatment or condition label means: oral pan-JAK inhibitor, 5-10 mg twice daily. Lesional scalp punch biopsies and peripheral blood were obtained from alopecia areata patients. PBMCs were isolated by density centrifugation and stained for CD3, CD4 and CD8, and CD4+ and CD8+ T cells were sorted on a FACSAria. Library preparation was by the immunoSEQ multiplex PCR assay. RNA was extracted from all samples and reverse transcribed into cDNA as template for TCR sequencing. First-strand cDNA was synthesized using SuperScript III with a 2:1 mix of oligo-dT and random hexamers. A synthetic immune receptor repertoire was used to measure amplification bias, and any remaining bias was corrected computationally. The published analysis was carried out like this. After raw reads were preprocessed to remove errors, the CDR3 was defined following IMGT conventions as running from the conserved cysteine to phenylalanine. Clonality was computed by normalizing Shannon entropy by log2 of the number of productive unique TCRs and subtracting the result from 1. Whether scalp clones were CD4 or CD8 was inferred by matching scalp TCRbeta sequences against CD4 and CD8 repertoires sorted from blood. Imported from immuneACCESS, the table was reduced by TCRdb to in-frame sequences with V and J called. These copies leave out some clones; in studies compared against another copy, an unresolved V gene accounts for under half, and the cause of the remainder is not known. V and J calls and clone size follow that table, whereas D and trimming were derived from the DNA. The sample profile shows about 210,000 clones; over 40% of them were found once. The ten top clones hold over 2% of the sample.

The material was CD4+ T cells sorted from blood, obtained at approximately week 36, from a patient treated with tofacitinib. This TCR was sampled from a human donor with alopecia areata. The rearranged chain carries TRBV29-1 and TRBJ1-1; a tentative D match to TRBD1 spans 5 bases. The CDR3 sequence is CSVGQLNTEAFF. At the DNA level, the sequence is TGCAGCGTTGGACAGCTGAACACTGAAGCTTTCTTT.